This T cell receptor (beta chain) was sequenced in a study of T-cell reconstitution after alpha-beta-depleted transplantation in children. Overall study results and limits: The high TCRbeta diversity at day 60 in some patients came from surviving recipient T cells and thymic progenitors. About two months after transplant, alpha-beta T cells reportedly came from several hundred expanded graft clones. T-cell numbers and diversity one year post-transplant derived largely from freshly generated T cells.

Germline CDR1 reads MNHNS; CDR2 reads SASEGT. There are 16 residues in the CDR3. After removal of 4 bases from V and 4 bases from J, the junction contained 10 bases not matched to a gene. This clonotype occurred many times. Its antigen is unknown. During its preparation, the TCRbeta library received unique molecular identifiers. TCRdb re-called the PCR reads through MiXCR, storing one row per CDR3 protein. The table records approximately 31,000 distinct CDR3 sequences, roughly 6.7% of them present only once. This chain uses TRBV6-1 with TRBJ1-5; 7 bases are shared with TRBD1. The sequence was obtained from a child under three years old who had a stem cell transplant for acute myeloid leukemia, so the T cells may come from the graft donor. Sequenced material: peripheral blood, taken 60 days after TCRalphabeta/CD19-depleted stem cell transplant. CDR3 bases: TGTGCCAGCAGTGTAGAACAGGGGTTAGGGAATCAGCCCCAGCATTTT. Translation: CASSVEQGLGNQPQHF.